The rows below give T cell receptor beta chains drawn from one sample of a study of cytomegalovirus exposure and HLA in healthy donors. Using immunoSEQ multiplex PCR, the repertoire was profiled, and TCRdb retains in-frame clones only, with some absent. The sample has some 130,000 clones; just under 80% are singletons. Sequenced sample: PBMCs. The receptors derive from a woman between 40 and 55 years old in good health and CMV-seronegative. Both conserved end residues are part of each CDR3. The order of the fields is D gene, V gene, clone size, J gene, CDR3 protein, CDR3 DNA. A D gene is named only where the DNA matches it firmly. Size is stated for part of the rows, as once, few or many counts, or as a class when the clone is expanded.

D gene: TRBD2; V gene: TRBV11-3; clone size: NA; J gene: TRBJ2-1; CDR3 protein: CASSLDLGGSSNEQFF; CDR3 DNA: TGTGCCAGCAGCTTAGATCTGGGCGGGAGTAGCAATGAGCAGTTCTTC
D gene: TRBD2; V gene: TRBV11-2; clone size: few; J gene: TRBJ2-3; CDR3 protein: CASSSVRGSGGQRTDTQYF; CDR3 DNA: TGTGCCAGCAGCTCCGTTCGGGGTAGCGGGGGGCAAAGGACAGATACGCAGTATTTT
D gene: NA; V gene: TRBV2; clone size: once; J gene: TRBJ1-5; CDR3 protein: CASREVSNQPQHF; CDR3 DNA: TGTGCCAGCAGAGAGGTTAGCAATCAGCCCCAGCATTTT
D gene: NA; V gene: TRBV5-4; clone size: NA; J gene: TRBJ1-4; CDR3 protein: CASSLRGGEKLFF; CDR3 DNA: TGTGCCAGCAGCTTGAGGGGCGGTGAAAAACTGTTTTTT
D gene: NA; V gene: TRBV15; clone size: NA; J gene: TRBJ1-1; CDR3 protein: CATSRDVKTEAFF; CDR3 DNA: TGTGCCACCAGCAGAGATGTTAAAACTGAAGCTTTCTTT
D gene: NA; V gene: TRBV6-5; clone size: NA; J gene: TRBJ2-1; CDR3 protein: CASSYTWARDYNGQFF; CDR3 DNA: TGTGCCAGCAGTTACACTTGGGCTAGAGACTACAATGGGCAGTTCTTC
D gene: TRBD2; V gene: TRBV7-6; clone size: once; J gene: TRBJ2-3; CDR3 protein: CASSLSLAGGPLPDTQYF; CDR3 DNA: TGTGCCAGCAGCTTAAGTCTAGCGGGAGGGCCCCTCCCAGATACGCAGTATTTT
D gene: TRBD1; V gene: TRBV2; clone size: once; J gene: TRBJ2-7; CDR3 protein: CASSVAGTGREQYF; CDR3 DNA: TGTGCCAGCAGTGTGGCTGGGACAGGGAGAGAGCAGTACTTC
D gene: NA; V gene: TRBV4-1; clone size: once; J gene: TRBJ2-5; CDR3 protein: CASSQETETQETQYF; CDR3 DNA: TGCGCCAGCAGCCAAGAAACGGAGACGCAAGAGACCCAGTACTTC
D gene: TRBD1; V gene: TRBV5-4; clone size: few; J gene: TRBJ2-1; CDR3 protein: CASSFGTGNEQFF; CDR3 DNA: TGTGCCAGCAGCTTCGGGACAGGCAATGAGCAGTTCTTC
D gene: NA; V gene: TRBV6-5; clone size: NA; J gene: TRBJ1-1; CDR3 protein: CASSSRQAGDTEAFF; CDR3 DNA: TGTGCCAGCAGTTCCCGACAGGCGGGAGACACTGAAGCTTTCTTT
D gene: NA; V gene: TRBV4-1; clone size: NA; J gene: TRBJ2-5; CDR3 protein: CASSQDLSPAETQYF; CDR3 DNA: TGCGCCAGCAGCCAAGACCTCTCCCCTGCGGAGACCCAGTACTTC
D gene: TRBD1; V gene: TRBV6-1; clone size: NA; J gene: TRBJ1-2; CDR3 protein: CASSVPGQGILSYGYTF; CDR3 DNA: TGTGCCAGCAGTGTTCCGGGACAGGGGATCTTGAGCTATGGCTACACCTTC
D gene: TRBD2; V gene: TRBV15; clone size: NA; J gene: TRBJ2-3; CDR3 protein: CATSRDLPGGDTQYF; CDR3 DNA: TGTGCCACCAGCAGAGATCTGCCGGGGGGAGATACGCAGTATTTT
D gene: TRBD2; V gene: TRBV5-1; clone size: NA; J gene: TRBJ2-5; CDR3 protein: CASSHGTSPKETQYF; CDR3 DNA: TGCGCCAGCAGTCATGGGACTAGCCCTAAAGAGACCCAGTACTTC
D gene: TRBD1; V gene: TRBV7-9; clone size: NA; J gene: TRBJ1-2; CDR3 protein: CASSTGTGSPHYGYTF; CDR3 DNA: TGTGCCAGCAGCACCGGGACAGGGTCCCCTCACTATGGCTACACCTTC
D gene: NA; V gene: TRBV7-6; clone size: NA; J gene: TRBJ2-7; CDR3 protein: CASSPGLLVYEQYF; CDR3 DNA: TGTGCCAGCAGTCCCGGCCTCCTAGTATACGAGCAGTACTTC
D gene: TRBD1; V gene: TRBV6-1; clone size: NA; J gene: TRBJ1-1; CDR3 protein: CASRGDNRGPEAFF; CDR3 DNA: TGTGCCAGCAGGGGCGACAACAGGGGACCTGAAGCTTTCTTT
D gene: NA; V gene: TRBV9; clone size: NA; J gene: TRBJ2-6; CDR3 protein: CASSVGQILSGANVLTF; CDR3 DNA: TGTGCCAGCAGCGTAGGACAGATTCTCTCTGGGGCCAACGTCCTGACTTTC
D gene: TRBD1; V gene: TRBV5-1; clone size: NA; J gene: TRBJ1-4; CDR3 protein: CASSPDLRQGKLFF; CDR3 DNA: TGCGCCAGCAGCCCTGACCTACGACAGGGAAAACTGTTTTTT
D gene: NA; V gene: TRBV10-3; clone size: NA; J gene: TRBJ1-6; CDR3 protein: CAISESRGTNSPLHF; CDR3 DNA: TGTGCCATCAGTGAGTCGAGGGGGACGAATTCACCCCTCCACTTT
D gene: NA; V gene: TRBV18; clone size: few; J gene: TRBJ1-2; CDR3 protein: CASSGGTGRGYTF; CDR3 DNA: TGTGCCAGCTCCGGGGGTACAGGTCGTGGCTACACCTTC
D gene: NA; V gene: TRBV6-5; clone size: NA; J gene: TRBJ1-5; CDR3 protein: CASSGQFNQPQHF; CDR3 DNA: TGTGCCAGCAGCGGACAGTTCAATCAGCCCCAGCATTTT
D gene: TRBD1; V gene: TRBV5-1; clone size: NA; J gene: TRBJ1-1; CDR3 protein: CASSPRIDRGAEAFF; CDR3 DNA: TGCGCCAGCAGCCCTCGCATTGACAGGGGCGCTGAAGCTTTCTTT
D gene: NA; V gene: TRBV6-6; clone size: NA; J gene: TRBJ2-2; CDR3 protein: CASRQGLTNTGELFF; CDR3 DNA: TGTGCCAGCAGGCAGGGACTGACGAACACCGGGGAGCTGTTTTTT